This T cell receptor beta chain is drawn from a study of response to subunit inactivated influenza vaccine. Study-level findings and limits: There was a suggestion from the authors that each seasonal influenza vaccination recruits few new T cells.

This clonotype was observed a handful of times. Its cognate antigen is unknown. TCRdb reprocessed the RT-PCR reads via MiXCR and lists one record per CDR3 protein. The profile shows 540,000 or so distinct CDR3 sequences, around 13% of them singletons. The CDR3 extends over 8 amino acids. Trimming stripped 6 bases from V and 8 bases from J, with 4 bases between. Germline V gene data show CDR1 as DFQATT and CDR2 as SNEGSKA (reference sequence). J is TRBJ1-2 and V is TRBV20-1; D is ambiguous. Sequencing was performed on PBMCs from blood, taken 40 to 50 days after vaccination. This sequence originates from a man aged 45-60 years who received an inactivated influenza vaccine. The CDR3: CSAPGYTF. The CDR3 DNA sequence: TGCAGTGCCCCGGGCTACACCTTC.